This record concerns one TCR beta chain sequence. Its antigen is undetermined. Samples from alopecia areata patients were lesional scalp punch biopsies and peripheral blood. The data belong to a study of CD8+ T cells in alopecia areata. Findings of the study overall: Across lesional scalp, and particularly alopecia totalis/universalis, clonality surpassed that of normal scalp.

The authors extracted RNA and reverse transcribed it into cDNA as the sequencing template. Generated by immunoSEQ multiplex PCR, the TCRdb table keeps only in-frame clones and is missing some. The data hold 100,000 to 150,000 clones, with 47% observed a single time. CDR3 length: 13 residues. V lost 7 bases and J lost 4; bases outside the gene matches: 6. The germline gives CDR1 SQVTM, CDR2 ANQGSEA. V gene TRBV29-1 combines with J gene TRBJ1-2; TRBD1 matches at 10 bases. Sequencing was done on a sample of NKG2D-low CD8+ T cells sorted from blood. The TCR comes from a human donor with alopecia areata. CDR3 protein: CSAGTGDRYGYTF. CDR3 sequence (DNA): TGCAGCGCCGGGACAGGGGATCGCTATGGCTACACCTTC.